This T cell receptor beta chain originates from a study of memory CD4+ T cells and cytomegalovirus serostatus. There are 15 residues in the CDR3. CDR1 SGHAT and CDR2 FQNNGV come from the germline V gene. Trimming pared 2 bases from V and 0 bases from J, leaving 10 bases between. The sort gate was single viable CD3+CD4+CD8-CD45RO+ cells for memory CD4+ T cells. Comment on this clone: Its antigen is unknown.

Method: immunoSEQ multiplex PCR; TCRdb's copy keeps in-frame clones and lacks some. This sample has about 100,000 clones, with under 90% found just once. Study conclusions and caveats: About 40% of the roughly 160 known CMV-associated TCRbeta sequences appeared in CD4+ memory.

The J gene is TRBJ1-1, the V gene TRBV11-2; possibly TRBD1 for D (5 bases). This sequence originates from an adult in good health and CMV-seropositive. What was sequenced was memory CD4+ T cells from blood. The CDR3 DNA sequence: TGTGCCAGCAGCTTATTTGGGGCCATGAACACTGAAGCTTTCTTT. The encoded protein is CASSLFGAMNTEAFF.